The rows below give T cell receptor beta chains drawn from one sample of a study of OX40 agonist ivuxolimab in advanced cancers. Sequencing used immunoSEQ multiplex PCR; TCRdb keeps in-frame clones, though not all of them. Of some 13,000 clones listed, around 76% are singletons. This sample comprised CD4+ or CD8+ T cells sorted from blood, obtained in a trial of the OX40 agonist ivuxolimab. Receptor source: an adult with an advanced solid tumor such as melanoma, head and neck, liver or kidney cancer. Each CDR3 is given with its conserved first and last residue. The order of the fields is CDR3 protein, J gene, V gene.

CDR3aa: CAWAPRAVTEAFF
j_gene: TRBJ1-1
v_gene: TRBV30

CDR3aa: CASSLGTSGRASYEQYF
j_gene: TRBJ2-7
v_gene: TRBV7-9

CDR3aa: CASSIPLAGDTGELFF
j_gene: TRBJ2-2
v_gene: TRBV6-6

CDR3aa: CASSSFTGQTYGYTF
j_gene: TRBJ1-2
v_gene: TRBV6-5

CDR3aa: CASSLNPSYEQYF
j_gene: TRBJ2-7
v_gene: TRBV27

CDR3aa: CASSLRATGLTYEQYF
j_gene: TRBJ2-7
v_gene: TRBV28

CDR3aa: CASSQPYTSTDTQYF
j_gene: TRBJ2-3
v_gene: TRBV27

CDR3aa: CASSLYGELFF
j_gene: TRBJ2-2
v_gene: TRBV5-4

CDR3aa: CASSRGGDEQYF
j_gene: TRBJ2-7
v_gene: TRBV7-9

CDR3aa: CASSRGLAEYYNEQFF
j_gene: TRBJ2-1
v_gene: TRBV27

CDR3aa: CASSSAGGSEQYF
j_gene: TRBJ2-7
v_gene: TRBV7-6

CDR3aa: CAAQGSRERETQYF
j_gene: TRBJ2-5
v_gene: TRBV28

CDR3aa: CASSLEGGIGGEQYF
j_gene: TRBJ2-7
v_gene: TRBV5-4

CDR3aa: CASSPWTSGRTSYEQYF
j_gene: TRBJ2-7
v_gene: TRBV4-1

CDR3aa: CASSLTGAVNEQYF
j_gene: TRBJ2-7
v_gene: TRBV11-2

CDR3aa: CASSLAFTSTYEQYF
j_gene: TRBJ2-7
v_gene: TRBV28

CDR3aa: CASSPELAASTDTQYF
j_gene: TRBJ2-3
v_gene: TRBV7-3

CDR3aa: CASSLDAGSSYNEQFF
j_gene: TRBJ2-1
v_gene: TRBV5-1

CDR3aa: CASSWDNTEAFF
j_gene: TRBJ1-1
v_gene: TRBV7-9

CDR3aa: CASFFRVNTEAFF
j_gene: TRBJ1-1
v_gene: TRBV27